Below are 18 T cell receptor beta chains sequenced from a single sample in a study of blood T cell repertoires in COVID-19. Sequencing was performed with immunoSEQ multiplex PCR; in TCRdb, only in-frame clones are kept and a portion is missing. The sample has approximately 440,000 clones, around 89% seen once. The sequencing sample was made of peripheral blood. These receptors originate from a woman in her 50s with COVID-19, enrolled during active disease.

V and J are TRBV6-5 and TRBJ2-4, with a tentative D call TRBD2 (6 bases). The CDR3 is made up of 11 amino acids. Germline CDR1 is MNHEY and CDR2 is SVGAGI. V was cut by 11 bases and J by 6 bases, with 11 bases left in between. CDR3 in amino acids: CAARRGNIQYF. The DNA of the CDR3 is TGTGCCGCGAGGCGGGGAAACATTCAGTACTTC.

The chain recombines TRBV10-3 with TRBJ2-1, with 7 positions matching TRBD1. The CDR3 is 13 residues long. Trimming cost V 10 bases and J 5 bases; bases outside gene matches: 8. Per germline, CDR1 ENHRY and CDR2 SYGVKD. CDR3 bases: TGTGCCACCTACGGACAGGAGGACAATGAGCAGTTCTTC. It codes for CATYGQEDNEQFF.

The chain couples TRBV27 to TRBJ2-7; TRBD1 agrees at 7 bases. Germline trimming cut 5 bases from V and 6 bases from J; bases unmatched to any gene: 13. Germline-derived CDR1 and CDR2 are MNHEY and SMNVEV (reference sequence). The CDR3 spans 15 residues. In DNA, the CDR3 is TGTGCCAGCAGTCCAGGACAGGCGCTTCTGGGCGAGCAGTACTTC. Translating gives CASSPGQALLGEQYF.

CDR3: CASSRGSVRSSYEQYF. For the CDR3, the DNA is TGTGCCAGCAGCCGAGGGTCCGTCCGGAGCTCCTACGAGCAGTACTTC. This chain uses TRBV5-4 with TRBJ2-7, with D perhaps matching TRBD2 (5 bases). V was cut by 4 bases and J by 0 bases, with 17 bases left in between. The germline V gene has CDR1 SGHNT and CDR2 YYREEE (reference sequence). This CDR3 is built from 16 residues. Full variable domain (outside the CDR3, taken from reference TRBV5-4 and TRBJ2-7): ETGVTQSPTHLIKTRGQQVTLRCSSQSGHNTVSWYQQALGQGPQFIFQYYREEENGRGNFPPRFSGLQFPNYSSELNVNALELDDSALYLCASSRGSVRSSYEQYFGPGTRLTVT.

The rearrangement joins TRBV6-5 to TRBJ2-4; TRBD1 might be the D (5 bases). Germline CDR1 MNHEY, CDR2 SVGAGI. The CDR3 loop spans 15 amino acids. V was trimmed by 7 bases and J by 0 bases, leaving 13 bases between them. CDR3 nucleotide sequence: TGTGCCAGCATTGGGGCGGACCTAGCCAAAAACATTCAGTACTTC. Translating it yields CASIGADLAKNIQYF.

This clone was detected only a few times. V is TRBV20-1 and J is TRBJ2-1, with 9 bases fitting TRBD2. The CDR3 runs to 15 residues. Germline V CDR1 and CDR2: DFQATT, SNEGSKA (reference sequence). V was clipped by 3 bases and J by 9 bases; unmatched bases: 12. The CDR3 loop is CSASTIAGVLGEQFF. The CDR3, as DNA: TGCAGTGCTAGTACTATAGCGGGGGTCCTCGGTGAGCAGTTCTTC.

The chain is built from TRBV18 and TRBJ1-1, with 9 bases matching TRBD1. This CDR3 comprises 15 residues. V lost 4 bases to trimming and J lost 3 bases; unmatched junction nucleotides: 6. Germline CDR1 is KGHSH and CDR2 is LQKENI. CDR3: CASSLAQGAYTEAFF. The CDR3 DNA is TGTGCCAGCTCACTCGCACAGGGGGCGTACACTGAAGCTTTCTTT.

The chain recombines TRBV19 with TRBJ2-3, with D perhaps matching TRBD2 (5 bases). Germline values: CDR1 LNHDA, CDR2 SQIVND (reference sequence). CDR3 length: 15 amino acids. Trimming removed 4 bases from V and 6 bases from J, with 17 bases in between. CDR3 region: CASSKRTVGRDTQYF. CDR3 nucleotide sequence: TGTGCCAGTAGTAAGCGGACGGTCGGTAGGGATACGCAGTATTTT.

The rearrangement uses TRBV6-4 and TRBJ2-5, with a weak D call TRBD1 (5 bases). CDR3 size: 16 residues. V was cut by 4 bases and J by 2 bases, with 17 bases left in between. Germline V CDR1 and CDR2: MRHNA, SNTAGT. CDR3 amino acids: CASSGFRADPQETQYF. CDR3 nucleotide sequence: TGTGCCAGCAGTGGTTTCAGGGCAGACCCTCAAGAGACCCAGTACTTC.

V gene TRBV12-3 or TRBV12-4 combines with J gene TRBJ1-1; possible D gene TRBD1, 5 bases. The ends were cut back, 1 base at V and 4 bases at J, with 7 bases in the middle. The CDR3 sequence is 13 residues long. CDR3 region: CASSLVQGTEAFF. CDR3 sequence (DNA): TGTGCCAGCAGTTTAGTGCAGGGCACTGAAGCTTTCTTT.

This clone was seen a few times. The chain is built from TRBV21-1 and TRBJ2-1; the DNA was not used to check the table's D call, TRBD2. TRBV21-1 is noted as a pseudogene. CDR3 length: 17 residues. The CDR3: CASTSGTSGGPYNEQFF. In DNA, the CDR3 is TGTGCCAGCACTTCCGGGACTAGCGGGGGACCCTACAATGAGCAGTTCTTC.

This chain connects TRBV30 to TRBJ1-3; 8 nucleotides agree with TRBD1. The CDR3 loop spans 15 amino acids. The germline gives CDR1 GTSNPN, CDR2 SVGIG (reference sequence). V lost 1 base to trimming and J lost 7 bases; unmatched junction nucleotides: 9. CDR3 residues: CAWSGTGYSRNTIYF. The CDR3 DNA follows: TGTGCCTGGAGTGGGACAGGGTATAGTCGCAACACCATATATTTT.

The J gene is TRBJ1-1, the V gene TRBV19, with 9 nucleotides matching TRBD1. This CDR3 comprises 15 residues. CDR1 and CDR2 from the germline V gene are LNHDA and SQIVND (reference sequence). J gave up 5 bases and V 7 bases, and 11 bases lay outside the gene matches. The CDR3 DNA is TGTGCCAGTAACCCCGGGACAGGGCGGAGAACTGAAGCTTTCTTT. The encoded protein is CASNPGTGRRTEAFF.

This clone was counted once. This chain connects TRBV4-2 to TRBJ1-4; no definite D call. CDR3 length: 14 amino acids. The V gene lost 5 bases and the J gene lost 0 bases, with 7 bases spanning the gap. Germline CDR1 and CDR2: LGHNA and YNFKEQ. In DNA form, the CDR3 reads TGTGCCAGCAGCTCCTTCTCAACTAATGAAAAACTGTTTTTT. It is translated as CASSSFSTNEKLFF.

V is TRBV3-1 (or the pseudogene TRBV3-2) and J is TRBJ1-6, with D maybe TRBD1 (5 bases). Germline CDR1 is LGHDT and CDR2 is YNNKEL (reference sequence). This CDR3 has 15 amino acids. Deletions cut 4 bases from V and 7 bases from J, with 14 bases between. CDR3 region: CASSLRQQKNSPLHF. CDR3 in DNA: TGTGCCAGCAGCCTCCGACAGCAGAAAAATTCACCCCTCCACTTT.

The chain is built from TRBV10-3 and TRBJ2-7; D remains ambiguous. V dropped 0 bases and J dropped 5 bases, with 11 bases sitting between them. CDR1 is ENHRY, CDR2 SYGVKD, per germline. The CDR3 is 14 amino acids. In DNA form, the CDR3 reads TGTGCCATCAGTGAGTCGACTGGCAGACACGAGCAGTACTTC. It translates to CAISESTGRHEQYF.

V and J are TRBV6-4 and TRBJ1-2; TRBD1 matches 10 bases. Germline V gene sequence: CDR1 MRHNA, CDR2 SNTAGT. V shed 7 bases and J 7 bases; nucleotides not matched to a gene: 18. The CDR3 has 17 amino acids. DNA of the CDR3: TGTGCCAGCACCCTGACAGGGGGCGGCAAAGGTCGAGGTGGCTACACCTTC. Protein sequence: CASTLTGGGKGRGGYTF.

This clone was picked up one time. This sequence joins TRBV6-5 and TRBJ2-1, with 11 bases identical to TRBD2. Per the germline V gene, CDR1 is MNHEY and CDR2 is SVGAGI. This CDR3 has 15 residues. Unmatched junction bases numbered 5, after V lost 7 bases and J lost 3 bases. This chain's CDR3 is CASILTSGVYNEQFF. The CDR3 DNA follows: TGTGCCAGCATTCTGACTAGCGGGGTCTACAATGAGCAGTTCTTC.